These 10 T cell receptor beta chains share one sample of origin, sequenced in a study of CD8 T cells in ankylosing spondylitis. Study-level points and caveats: A TCR beta motif of 7 or 8 highly homologous variants appeared characteristic of ankylosing spondylitis blood.

Each CDR3 protein gets one entry after TCRdb re-called the 5' RACE reads with MiXCR. The data contain approximately 400,000 distinct CDR3 sequences, approximately 26% of them singletons. Their antigens remain unidentified. Material for sequencing was blood, either unsorted or a sorted T cell fraction (not recorded which). The receptors shown here come from a male donor with ankylosing spondylitis.

J is TRBJ2-3 and V is TRBV5-1; D not certain. The CDR3 contains 12 residues. Trimming cost V 5 bases and J 2 bases, with 6 bases left between them. Germline V gives CDR1 SGHRS, CDR2 YFSETQ. Here the CDR3 reads CASSDDTDTQYF. The CDR3 DNA is TGCGCCAGCAGTGACGACACAGATACGCAGTATTTT.

This clonotype was seen ten or more times. The chain employs TRBV7-2 and TRBJ2-3; weak D call: TRBD1 (5 bases). The CDR3 consists of 16 residues. The germline V gene encodes CDR1 SGHTA and CDR2 FQGNSA. V lost 1 base and J 2 bases, leaving 13 bases between the germline ends. The CDR3 is CASSLGRTPITDTQYF. CDR3 sequence (DNA): TGTGCCAGCAGCTTAGGAAGGACACCTATCACAGATACGCAGTATTTT.

This chain links TRBV12-3 or TRBV12-4 with TRBJ1-4; 7 bases fit TRBD1. Trimming at V came to 6 bases and at J to 8 bases, leaving 6 bases not matched to a gene. The CDR3 is 13 residues long. Here the CDR3 reads CASSIDRAEKLFF. In nucleotides, the CDR3 is TGTGCCAGCAGCATCGACAGGGCGGAAAAACTGTTTTTT.

V and J are TRBV7-6 and TRBJ1-1; D is undetermined. Trimming removed 5 bases at V and 2 bases at J, with 6 bases between. The CDR3 runs to 12 residues. Germline CDR1 and CDR2: SGHVS and FNYEAQ. CDR3 in amino acids: CASSNHNTEAFF. DNA of the CDR3: TGTGCCAGCAGCAACCATAACACTGAAGCTTTCTTT.

V is TRBV27 and J is TRBJ2-3, with 9 bases matching TRBD2. CDR1 and CDR2 from the germline V gene are MNHEY and SMNVEV (reference sequence). This CDR3 contains 16 residues. After removal of 7 bases from V and 1 base from J, the junction contained 9 bases not matched to a gene. Here the CDR3 DNA reads TGTGCCAGCAAGTCGCCAGCGGGAGGCCGCACAGATACGCAGTATTTT. It translates to CASKSPAGGRTDTQYF.

The J gene is TRBJ2-2, the V gene TRBV18, with 8 bases lining up with TRBD2. Trimming removed 2 bases from V and 3 bases from J; junction bases left unmatched: 2. The CDR3 contains 15 residues. The germline CDR1 and CDR2 sequences are KGHSH and LQKENI. In DNA, the CDR3 is TGTGCCAGCTCACCAGCGGGGGGATACACCGGGGAGCTGTTTTTT. It codes for CASSPAGGYTGELFF.

This clonotype was counted a few times. Sequence at one end of the junction differs from germline and may be a read error. V usage is TRBV20-1 and J usage is TRBJ1-1; D uncertain. Germline CDR1 DFQATT, CDR2 SNEGSKA (reference sequence). The CDR3 has 13 amino acids. CDR3 sequence: CSAGDGANTEAFF. CDR3 DNA sequence: TGCAGTGCTGGAGACGGAGCCAACACTGAAGCTTTCTTT.

This clonotype was detected only a few times. The rearrangement uses TRBV18 and TRBJ2-3; 10 bases map to TRBD1. J lost 0 bases, V lost 4 bases, and 4 bases had no gene match. Germline V gene sequence: CDR1 KGHSH, CDR2 LQKENI. The CDR3 consists of 16 residues. CDR3 amino acids: CASSLRDRGSTDTQYF. The CDR3 coding sequence is TGTGCCAGCTCACTACGGGACAGGGGAAGCACAGATACGCAGTATTTT.

This clonotype showed up just a few times. This sequence joins TRBV20-1 and TRBJ2-7; the match to TRBD2 covers 8 bases. The CDR3 extends over 12 amino acids. The ends lost 3 bases at V and 7 bases at J; junction bases unmatched: 5. Looked up from germline, CDR1 is DFQATT and CDR2 is SNEGSKA (reference sequence). CDR3 protein: CSARTGGGEQYV. CDR3 DNA sequence: TGCAGTGCTAGGACCGGGGGGGGAGAGCAGTACGTC.

The chain combines TRBV15 with TRBJ2-3, with 9 positions matching TRBD2. Germline CDR1 reads LNHNV; CDR2 reads YYDKDF (reference sequence). Germline trimming cut 1 base from V and 6 bases from J; bases unmatched to any gene: 8. The CDR3 spans 16 residues. The CDR3 sequence is CATSRGLGTSLDTQYF. DNA of the CDR3: TGTGCCACCAGCAGAGGCCTCGGGACTAGCTTGGATACGCAGTATTTT.